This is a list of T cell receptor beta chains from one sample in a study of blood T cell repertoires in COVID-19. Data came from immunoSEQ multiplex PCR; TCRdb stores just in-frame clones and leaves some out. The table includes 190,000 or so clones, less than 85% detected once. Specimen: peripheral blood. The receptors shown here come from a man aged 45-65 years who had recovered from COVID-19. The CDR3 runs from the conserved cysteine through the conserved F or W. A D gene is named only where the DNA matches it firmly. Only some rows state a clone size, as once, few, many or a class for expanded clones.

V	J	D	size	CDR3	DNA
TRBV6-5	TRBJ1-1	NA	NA	CASSPRQVMNTEAFF	TGTGCCAGCAGTCCCCGACAGGTTATGAACACTGAAGCTTTCTTT
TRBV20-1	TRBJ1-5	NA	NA	CSAIDRRAYDQPQHF	TGCAGTGCTATTGACAGGAGGGCGTACGATCAGCCCCAGCATTTT
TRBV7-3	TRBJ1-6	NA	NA	CASSLRRSNSPLHF	TGTGCCAGCAGCTTACGGCGGTCTAATTCACCCCTCCACTTT
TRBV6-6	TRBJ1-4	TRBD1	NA	CASSFDADRLNEKLFF	TGTGCCAGCAGTTTCGACGCGGACAGGCTCAATGAAAAACTGTTTTTT
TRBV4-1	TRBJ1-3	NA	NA	CASSQERGSSGNTIYF	TGCGCCAGCAGCCAAGAACGCGGGAGCTCTGGAAACACCATATATTTT
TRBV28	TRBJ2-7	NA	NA	CASSTPGHLYEQYF	TGTGCCAGCAGCACACCGGGACACCTCTACGAGCAGTACTTC
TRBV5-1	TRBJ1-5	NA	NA	CASSLTGSQPQHF	TGCGCCAGCAGCCTGACGGGGAGTCAGCCCCAGCATTTT
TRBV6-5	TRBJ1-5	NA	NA	CASSLNRDGQPQHF	TGTGCCAGCAGTTTAAACAGGGATGGTCAGCCCCAGCATTTT
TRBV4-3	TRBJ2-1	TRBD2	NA	CASSQLGLAGASGYNEQFF	TGCGCCAGCAGCCAACTAGGACTAGCGGGAGCGTCGGGTTACAATGAGCAGTTCTTC
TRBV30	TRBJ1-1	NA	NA	CAADPGFSTSEAFF	TGTGCCGCAGACCCCGGGTTTTCTACCTCTGAAGCTTTCTTT
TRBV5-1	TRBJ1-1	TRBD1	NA	CASSLPTGSEAFF	TGCGCCAGCAGCCTTCCGACAGGGTCTGAAGCTTTCTTT
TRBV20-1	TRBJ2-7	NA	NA	CSASPRGYEQYF	TGCAGTGCTAGTCCACGGGGCTACGAGCAGTACTTC
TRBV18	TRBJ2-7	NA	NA	CASSPRDWISYEQYF	TGTGCCAGCTCACCACGGGACTGGATCTCCTACGAGCAGTACTTC
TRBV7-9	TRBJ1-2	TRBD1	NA	CASSQMTGARDGYTF	TGTGCCAGCAGCCAAATGACAGGGGCGCGTGATGGCTACACCTTC
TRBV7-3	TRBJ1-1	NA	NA	CASSAGRNTEAFF	TGTGCCAGCAGCGCGGGGCGGAACACTGAAGCTTTCTTT
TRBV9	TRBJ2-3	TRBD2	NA	CASSVGGGAADTQYF	TGTGCCAGCAGCGTAGGGGGAGGGGCGGCAGATACGCAGTATTTT
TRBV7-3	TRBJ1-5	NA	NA	CASSAESSGQPQHF	TGTGCCAGCAGCGCTGAGTCGTCGGGTCAGCCCCAGCATTTT
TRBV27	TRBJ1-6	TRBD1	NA	CASSHHDRELLPLHF	TGTGCCAGCAGTCACCACGACAGGGAACTTCTACCCCTCCACTTT
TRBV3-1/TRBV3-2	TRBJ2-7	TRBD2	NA	CASSRRLAGEAYEQYF	TGTGCCAGCAGCCGCAGACTAGCGGGAGAGGCCTACGAGCAGTACTTC
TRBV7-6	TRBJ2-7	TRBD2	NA	CASSLLAVLSEGEQYF	TGTGCCAGCAGCTTACTAGCGGTCCTTAGCGAGGGCGAGCAGTACTTC
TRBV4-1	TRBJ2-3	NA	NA	CASSQDFRVAASTDTQYF	TGCGCCAGCAGCCAAGATTTTCGAGTAGCGGCTAGCACAGATACGCAGTATTTT
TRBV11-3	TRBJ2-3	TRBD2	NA	CASSRGTSGGTDTQYF	TGTGCCAGCAGCCGCGGGACTAGCGGGGGCACAGATACGCAGTATTTT
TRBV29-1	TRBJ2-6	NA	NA	CSVDQGSGANVLTF	TGCAGCGTTGATCAGGGCTCTGGGGCCAACGTCCTGACTTTC
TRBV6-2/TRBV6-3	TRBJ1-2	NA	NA	CASSYGLYGYTF	TGTGCCAGCAGTTACGGGCTCTATGGCTACACCTTC
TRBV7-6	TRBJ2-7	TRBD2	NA	CASTPPTSGRYEQYF	TGTGCCAGCACCCCTCCCACTAGCGGGAGGTACGAGCAGTACTTC
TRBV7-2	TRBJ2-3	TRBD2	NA	CASSFRLAGNRDTQYF	TGTGCCAGCAGCTTCCGACTAGCGGGAAACCGAGATACGCAGTATTTT
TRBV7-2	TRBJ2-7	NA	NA	CASSSLASSGEQYF	TGTGCCAGCAGTAGCCTAGCGTCATCGGGGGAGCAGTACTTC
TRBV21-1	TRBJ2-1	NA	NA	CASISTTGTSGSGSYNEQFF	TGTGCCAGCATCTCCACCACCGGGACTAGCGGGAGTGGCTCCTACAATGAGCAGTTCTTC
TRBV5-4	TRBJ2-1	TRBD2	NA	CASSLWGLPSSYNEQFF	TGTGCCAGCAGCCTGTGGGGACTACCGAGCTCCTACAATGAGCAGTTCTTC
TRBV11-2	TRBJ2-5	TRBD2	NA	CASSLATSGIFAQYF	TGTGCCAGCAGCTTAGCGACTAGCGGGATTTTCGCCCAGTACTTC
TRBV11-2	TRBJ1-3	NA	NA	CASSLGRINTIYF	TGTGCCAGCAGCTTAGGCAGGATTAACACCATATATTTT
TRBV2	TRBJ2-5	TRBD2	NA	CASSEGLGQETQYF	TGTGCCAGCAGCGAGGGACTAGGCCAAGAGACCCAGTACTTC
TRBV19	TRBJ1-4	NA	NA	CASGGPGGEKLFF	TGTGCCAGTGGAGGACCTGGGGGGGAAAAACTGTTTTTT
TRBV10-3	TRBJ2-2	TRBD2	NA	CAIRGLDTLTNTGELFF	TGTGCCATCAGGGGACTAGATACCTTAACTAACACCGGGGAGCTGTTTTTT
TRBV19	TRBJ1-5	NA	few	CASRENRASQPQHF	TGTGCCAGTAGGGAAAACAGGGCTAGTCAGCCCCAGCATTTT
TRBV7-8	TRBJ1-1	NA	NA	CASSLPRTEAFF	TGTGCCAGCAGCTTACCACGGACTGAAGCTTTCTTT
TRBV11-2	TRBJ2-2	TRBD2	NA	CASSPIWGGRNTGELFF	TGTGCCAGCAGCCCCATCTGGGGCGGGAGGAACACCGGGGAGCTGTTTTTT
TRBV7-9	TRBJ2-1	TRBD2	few	CASSTRTSGRAFRNEQFF	TGTGCCAGCAGCACACGGACTAGCGGGAGGGCCTTTAGGAATGAGCAGTTCTTC
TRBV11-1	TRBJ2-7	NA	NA	CASSLSGSYEQYF	TGTGCCAGCAGCTTATCGGGATCCTACGAGCAGTACTTC
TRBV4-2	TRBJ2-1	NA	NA	CASSQALGAAYNEQFF	TGTGCCAGCAGCCAAGCACTAGGAGCCGCCTACAATGAGCAGTTCTTC
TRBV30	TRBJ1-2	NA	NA	CAWSTPTTYVSNYGYTF	TGTGCCTGGAGTACACCTACGACTTATGTATCTAACTATGGCTACACCTTC
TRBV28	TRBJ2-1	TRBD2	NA	CASSQGGLAINNEQFF	TGTGCCAGCAGCCAGGGGGGACTAGCTATCAACAATGAGCAGTTCTTC
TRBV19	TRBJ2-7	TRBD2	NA	CASSIGLAPSNEQYF	TGTGCCAGTAGTATAGGACTAGCGCCTTCGAACGAGCAGTACTTC
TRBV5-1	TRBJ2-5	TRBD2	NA	CASSASGTTETQYF	TGCGCCAGCAGCGCGTCCGGGACTACGGAGACCCAGTACTTC
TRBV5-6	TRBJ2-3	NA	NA	CASSGVGRATDTQYF	TGTGCCAGCAGCGGTGTTGGGCGCGCCACAGATACGCAGTATTTT
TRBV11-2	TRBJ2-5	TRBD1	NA	CASSSGQGNGGTQYF	TGTGCCAGCAGCTCGGGACAGGGAAACGGCGGGACCCAGTACTTC
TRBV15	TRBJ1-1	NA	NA	CATSRAGGAEAFF	TGTGCCACCAGCAGGGCCGGAGGAGCTGAAGCTTTCTTT
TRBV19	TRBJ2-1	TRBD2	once	CASSILGLAGGSNEQFF	TGTGCCAGTAGTATCTTAGGACTAGCGGGAGGGAGCAATGAGCAGTTCTTC